This TCR beta chain was documented in a study of T cell responses to AZD1222 COVID-19 vaccine. This clone has just one count. As yet, its antigen is unknown. Study-level findings and limits: Spike-wide coverage was observed for vaccine-associated CD4 TCRs, with dominant responses at 160-218 and 743-854. When two AZD1222 doses had been given, Spike-specific TCR breadth and depth rose. Unmutated variant regions are reportedly targeted by nearly half of spike-specific TCRs. A mostly white British donor set with more females was recruited, and clonal diversity was possibly underestimated.

The repertoire was sequenced with immunoSEQ multiplex PCR; TCRdb's copy has only in-frame clones and lacks some. The sample lists 96,000 or so clones, roughly nine tenths occurring once. The length of the CDR3 is 13 residues. The V end lost 3 bases, the J end lost 5 bases, and 8 bases lay between the germline ends. The germline gives CDR1 KGHDR, CDR2 SFDVKD. The sample in question was peripheral blood, obtained on day 0 of AZD1222 vaccination. The origin of this receptor is an adult in good health. The gene calls are TRBV24-1 and TRBJ2-3; D is undetermined. DNA of the CDR3: TGTGCCACCAGTGATGTGGCCGGAGATACGCAGTATTTT. Residues: CATSDVAGDTQYF.